This T cell receptor (beta chain) originates from a study of CD8 T cell repertoires and HIV-1 epitope variants. The overall study: Separate wells received one of Twenty-five Gag or Nef variant peptides. 1M T cells were kept uncultured as a baseline.

The study, taken as a whole, reports: This assay reports beta chains of antigen-expanded cells, not T cell function.

In germline, CDR1 is MNHEY, CDR2 SMNVEV (reference sequence). This CDR3 region has 15 residues. Between the trimmed V and J ends, which lost 4 bases and 2 bases, there was a span of 14 bases. The repertoire was sequenced with immunoSEQ multiplex PCR; TCRdb's copy has only in-frame clones and lacks some. The sample shows 4,500 to 5,000 clones, less than 75% of them seen only once. On this clone: Its antigen is still unknown.

The V call is TRBV27, the J call TRBJ1-1, with D hard to call. The TCR was taken from a male donor with HIV. Sequencing used cultured CD8+ T cells derived from PBMCs. DNA for the CDR3: TGTGCCAGCAGTTCCCTATTTACAGTAAACACTGAAGCTTTCTTT. Translated, it gives CASSSLFTVNTEAFF.